This is a list of T cell receptor beta chains from one sample in a study of T cells in Graves' hyperthyroidism and ophthalmopathy. TCRdb itself ran the multiplex PCR reads through MiXCR, one entry per CDR3 protein. The sample yields around 500,000 distinct CDR3 sequences, approximately 14% seen once. Sequencing was done on a sample of blood. The receptors shown here come from a woman between 18 and 29 years old with Graves' hyperthyroidism. CDR3s leave out the opening cysteine and the closing phenylalanine or tryptophan. The order of the fields is J gene, V gene, CDR3 protein.

J gene: TRBJ2-1
V gene: TRBV4-1
CDR3 protein: ASSQTSGRANEQF

J gene: TRBJ1-2
V gene: TRBV29-1
CDR3 protein: SVLPGQGIRIYGYT

J gene: TRBJ1-2
V gene: TRBV11-2
CDR3 protein: ASSLRTGRFDGYT

J gene: TRBJ1-3
V gene: TRBV20-1
CDR3 protein: SARLPLGITEGNTIY

J gene: TRBJ2-2
V gene: TRBV13
CDR3 protein: ASSLGLAPNTGELF

J gene: TRBJ2-1
V gene: TRBV11-2
CDR3 protein: ASRLPGLRYNEQF

J gene: TRBJ1-1
V gene: TRBV3-1
CDR3 protein: ASSQGGENTEAF

J gene: TRBJ1-2
V gene: TRBV6-1
CDR3 protein: ASSRDREGYYGYT

J gene: TRBJ1-4
V gene: TRBV30
CDR3 protein: AWRAGTGDEKLF

J gene: TRBJ1-4
V gene: TRBV19
CDR3 protein: ASWDRNEKLF

J gene: TRBJ1-1
V gene: TRBV2
CDR3 protein: ASRGTGHPTEAF

J gene: TRBJ2-1
V gene: TRBV7-3
CDR3 protein: ASSLQQGSIEQF

J gene: TRBJ2-5
V gene: TRBV7-6
CDR3 protein: ASSLFIGQETQY

J gene: TRBJ2-7
V gene: TRBV20-1
CDR3 protein: SARDYGQGGHEQY

J gene: TRBJ2-2
V gene: TRBV30
CDR3 protein: ACASGSGELF

J gene: TRBJ1-2
V gene: TRBV12-3/TRBV12-4
CDR3 protein: ASSFATADNYGYT

J gene: TRBJ2-1
V gene: TRBV12-3/TRBV12-4
CDR3 protein: ASSFPWGSNNEQF